This section outlines one T cell receptor beta chain sequence together with its context. This entry belongs to a study of CD8+CD57+ T cells in acquired aplastic anemia. Genomic DNA acted as the template from which TCR beta VDJ combination and CDR3 sequence profiling were carried out. TCRdb called the reads again in MiXCR, with one record for every CDR3 protein. The repertoire holds under 350,000 distinct CDR3 sequences, with about 50% as singletons. The CDR3 runs 14 residues. The germline gives CDR1 SNHLY, CDR2 FYNNEI. V shed 3 bases and J shed 2 bases, with 10 bases lying between them. The authors sequenced patients whose flow cytometry had shown CD8+CD57+ cell expansion.

The chain carries TRBV2 and TRBJ1-1, with a tentative D call TRBD1 (5 bases). The TCR comes from a human donor with aplastic anemia. The specimen sequenced was sorted CD4+, CD8+, or CD8+CD57+ T cells (not recorded which) from PBMCs. DNA for the CDR3: TGTGCCAGCAGTGATGGGGCCGCTAACACTGAAGCTTTCTTT. Translation: CASSDGAANTEAFF.